This T cell receptor (beta chain) was observed in a study of shared clonotypes between healthy human individuals. Study as a whole: A couple of female and a few male donors aged 18 to 49 were enrolled.

CDR3 length: 15 amino acids. Germline V gives CDR1 MNHEY, CDR2 SMNVEV (reference sequence). The trim removed 2 bases at V and 6 bases at J, leaving 3 bases unmatched. For each subset, genomic DNA was distributed in equal portions over several immunoSEQ plates. The protocol was immunoSEQ multiplex PCR, while the TCRdb copy is restricted to in-frame clones and leaves out a portion. The table records 2 million to 2.5 million clones, roughly 92% of them present only once. This clone appeared a single time. This specimen includes other DNA sequences encoding the same CDR3. This clonotype was obtained from a man aged 18 to 29 in good health. Some clones in this sample may be carry-over from other donors' samples. The sample comprised naive CD4+ T cells from PBMCs. Subset reported: CD45RA+ positively selected. V and J are TRBV27 and TRBJ2-3, with 12 positions matching TRBD2. DNA for the CDR3: TGTGCCAGCAGTTTAGATCTAGCGGGAGGGGATACGCAGTATTTT. Translation gives CASSLDLAGGDTQYF.